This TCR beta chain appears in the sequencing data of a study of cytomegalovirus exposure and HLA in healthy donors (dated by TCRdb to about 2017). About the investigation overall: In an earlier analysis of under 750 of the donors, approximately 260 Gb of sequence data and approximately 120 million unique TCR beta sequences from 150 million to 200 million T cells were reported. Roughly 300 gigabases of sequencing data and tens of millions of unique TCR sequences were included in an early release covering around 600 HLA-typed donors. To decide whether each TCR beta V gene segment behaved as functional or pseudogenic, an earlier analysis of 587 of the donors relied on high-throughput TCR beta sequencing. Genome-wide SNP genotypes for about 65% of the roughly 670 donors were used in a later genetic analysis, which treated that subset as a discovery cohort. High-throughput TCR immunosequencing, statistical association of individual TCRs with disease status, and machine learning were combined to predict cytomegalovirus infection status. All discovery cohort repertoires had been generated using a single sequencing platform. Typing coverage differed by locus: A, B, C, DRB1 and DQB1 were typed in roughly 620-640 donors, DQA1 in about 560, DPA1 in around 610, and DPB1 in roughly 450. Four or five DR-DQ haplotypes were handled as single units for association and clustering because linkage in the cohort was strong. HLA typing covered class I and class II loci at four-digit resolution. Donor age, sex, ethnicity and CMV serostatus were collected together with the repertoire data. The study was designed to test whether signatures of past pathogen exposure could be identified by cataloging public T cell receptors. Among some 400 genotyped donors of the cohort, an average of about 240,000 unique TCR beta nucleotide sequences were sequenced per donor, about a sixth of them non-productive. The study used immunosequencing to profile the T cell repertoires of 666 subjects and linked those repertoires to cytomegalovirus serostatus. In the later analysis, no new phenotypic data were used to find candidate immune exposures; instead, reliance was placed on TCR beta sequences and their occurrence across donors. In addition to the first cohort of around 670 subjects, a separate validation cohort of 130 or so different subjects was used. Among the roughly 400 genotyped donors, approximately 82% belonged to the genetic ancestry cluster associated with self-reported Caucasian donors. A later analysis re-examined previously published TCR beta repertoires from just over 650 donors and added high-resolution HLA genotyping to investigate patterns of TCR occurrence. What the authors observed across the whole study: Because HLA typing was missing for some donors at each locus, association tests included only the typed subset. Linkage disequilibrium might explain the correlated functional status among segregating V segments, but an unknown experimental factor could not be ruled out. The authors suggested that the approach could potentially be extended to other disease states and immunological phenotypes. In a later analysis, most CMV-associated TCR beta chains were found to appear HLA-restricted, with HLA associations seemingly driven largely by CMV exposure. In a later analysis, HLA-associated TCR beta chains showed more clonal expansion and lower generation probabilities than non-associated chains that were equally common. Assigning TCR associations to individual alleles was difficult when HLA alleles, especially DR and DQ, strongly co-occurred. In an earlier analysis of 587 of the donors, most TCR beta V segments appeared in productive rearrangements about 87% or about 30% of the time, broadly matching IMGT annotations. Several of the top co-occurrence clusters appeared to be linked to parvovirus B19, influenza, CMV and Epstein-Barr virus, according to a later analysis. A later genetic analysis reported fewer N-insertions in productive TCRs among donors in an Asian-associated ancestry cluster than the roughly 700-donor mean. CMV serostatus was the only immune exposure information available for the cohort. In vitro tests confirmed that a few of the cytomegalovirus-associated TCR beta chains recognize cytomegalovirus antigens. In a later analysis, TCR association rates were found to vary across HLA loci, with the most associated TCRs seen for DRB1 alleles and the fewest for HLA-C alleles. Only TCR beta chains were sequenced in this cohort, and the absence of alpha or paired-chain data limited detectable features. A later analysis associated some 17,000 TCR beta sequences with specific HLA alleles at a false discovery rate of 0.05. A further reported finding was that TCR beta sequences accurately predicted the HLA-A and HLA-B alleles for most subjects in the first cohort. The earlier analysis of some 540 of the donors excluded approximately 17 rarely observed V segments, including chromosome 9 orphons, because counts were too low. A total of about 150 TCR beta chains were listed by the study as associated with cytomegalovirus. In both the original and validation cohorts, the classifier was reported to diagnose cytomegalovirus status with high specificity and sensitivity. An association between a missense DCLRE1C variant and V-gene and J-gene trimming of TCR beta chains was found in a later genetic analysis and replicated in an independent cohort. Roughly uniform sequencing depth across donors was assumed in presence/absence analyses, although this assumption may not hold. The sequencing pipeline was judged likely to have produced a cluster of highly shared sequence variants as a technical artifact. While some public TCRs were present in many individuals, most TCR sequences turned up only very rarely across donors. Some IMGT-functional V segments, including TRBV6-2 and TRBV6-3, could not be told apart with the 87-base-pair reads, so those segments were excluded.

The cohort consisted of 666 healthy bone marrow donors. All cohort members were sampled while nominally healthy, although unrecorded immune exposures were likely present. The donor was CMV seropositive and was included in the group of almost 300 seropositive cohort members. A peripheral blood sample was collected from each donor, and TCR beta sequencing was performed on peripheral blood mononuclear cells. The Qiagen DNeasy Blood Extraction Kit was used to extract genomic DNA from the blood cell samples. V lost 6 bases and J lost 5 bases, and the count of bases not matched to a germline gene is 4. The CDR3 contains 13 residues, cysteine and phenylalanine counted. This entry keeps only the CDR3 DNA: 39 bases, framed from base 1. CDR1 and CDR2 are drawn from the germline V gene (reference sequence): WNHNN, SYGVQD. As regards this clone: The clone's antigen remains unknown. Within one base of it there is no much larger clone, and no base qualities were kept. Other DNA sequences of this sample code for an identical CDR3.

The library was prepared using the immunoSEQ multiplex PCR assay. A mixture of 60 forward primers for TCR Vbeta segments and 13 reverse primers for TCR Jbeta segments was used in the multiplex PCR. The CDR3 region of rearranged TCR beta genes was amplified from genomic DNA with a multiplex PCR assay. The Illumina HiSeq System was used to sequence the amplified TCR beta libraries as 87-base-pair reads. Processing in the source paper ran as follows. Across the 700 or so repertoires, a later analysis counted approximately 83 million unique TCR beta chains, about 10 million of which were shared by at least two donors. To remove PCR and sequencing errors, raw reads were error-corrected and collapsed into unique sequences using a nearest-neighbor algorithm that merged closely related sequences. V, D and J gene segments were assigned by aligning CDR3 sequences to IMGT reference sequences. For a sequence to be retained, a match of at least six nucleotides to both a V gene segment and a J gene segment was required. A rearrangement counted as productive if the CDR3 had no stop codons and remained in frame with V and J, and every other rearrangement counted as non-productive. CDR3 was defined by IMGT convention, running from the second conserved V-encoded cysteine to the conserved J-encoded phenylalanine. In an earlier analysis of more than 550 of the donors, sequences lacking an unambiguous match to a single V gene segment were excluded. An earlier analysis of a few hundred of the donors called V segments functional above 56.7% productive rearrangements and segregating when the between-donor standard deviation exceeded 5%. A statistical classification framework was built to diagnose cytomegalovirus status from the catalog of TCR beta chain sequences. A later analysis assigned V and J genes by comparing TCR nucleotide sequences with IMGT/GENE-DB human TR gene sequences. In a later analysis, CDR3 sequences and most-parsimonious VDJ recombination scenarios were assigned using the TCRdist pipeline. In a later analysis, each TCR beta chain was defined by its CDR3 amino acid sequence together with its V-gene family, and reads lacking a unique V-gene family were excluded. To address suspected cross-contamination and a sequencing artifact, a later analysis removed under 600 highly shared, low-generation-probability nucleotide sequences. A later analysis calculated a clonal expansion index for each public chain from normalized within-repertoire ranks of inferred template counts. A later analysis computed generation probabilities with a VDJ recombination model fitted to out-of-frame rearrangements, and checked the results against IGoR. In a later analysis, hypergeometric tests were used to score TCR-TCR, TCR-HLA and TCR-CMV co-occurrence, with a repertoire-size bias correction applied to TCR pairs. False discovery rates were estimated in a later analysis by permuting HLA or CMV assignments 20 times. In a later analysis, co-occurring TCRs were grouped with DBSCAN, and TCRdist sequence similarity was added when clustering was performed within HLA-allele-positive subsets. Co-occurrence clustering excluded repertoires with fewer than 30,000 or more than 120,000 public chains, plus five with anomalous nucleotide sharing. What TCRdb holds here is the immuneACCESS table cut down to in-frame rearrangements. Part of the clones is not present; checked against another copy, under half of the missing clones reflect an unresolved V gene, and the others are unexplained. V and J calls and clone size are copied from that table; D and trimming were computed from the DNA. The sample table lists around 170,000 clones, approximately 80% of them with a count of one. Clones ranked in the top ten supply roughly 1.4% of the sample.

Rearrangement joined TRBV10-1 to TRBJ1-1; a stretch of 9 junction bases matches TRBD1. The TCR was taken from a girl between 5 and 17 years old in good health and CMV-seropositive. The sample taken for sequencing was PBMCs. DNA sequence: TGCGCCAGCAGCCGGGACAGGGATACTGAAGCTTTCTTT. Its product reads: CASSRDRDTEAFF.